The 9 T cell receptor beta chains below all came from one sample that was sequenced in a study of T-cell reconstitution after alpha-beta-depleted transplantation in children. Unique molecular identifiers were incorporated during preparation of the TCRbeta library. From the PCR reads, TCRdb called clonotypes with MiXCR, one entry per CDR3 protein. The data show under 300,000 distinct CDR3 sequences, approximately 9.8% seen once. The specimen comprised PBMCs from the stem cell graft donor, sampled from the stem cell graft. These receptors were collected from a human donor who donated a stem cell graft to a child with SCID.

This clonotype came up many times. The gene calls are TRBV13 and TRBJ2-2; D possibly uses TRBD1 or TRBD2 (6 bases each). The germline V and J ends were trimmed by 3 bases and 0 bases, with 14 bases remaining between them. CDR1 is PRHDT and CDR2 is FYEKMQ in the germline V gene (reference sequence). This CDR3 spans 17 amino acids. This CDR3 reads CASSFGGHHANTGELFF. CDR3 nucleotide sequence: TGTGCCAGCAGCTTCGGGGGACACCACGCGAACACCGGGGAGCTGTTTTTT.

This clonotype was detected ten times or more. CDR3 sequence: CARGNGTVGEKLFF. The CDR3 bases are TGTGCCAGGGGAAATGGGACTGTTGGGGAAAAACTGTTTTTT. The rearrangement links TRBV9 to TRBJ1-4; possible D gene TRBD1, 5 bases. V gave up 8 bases and J gave up 8 bases, with 19 bases separating them. The CDR3 is made up of 14 amino acids. Germline values: CDR1 SGDLS, CDR2 YYNGEE.

This clonotype was recorded at least ten times. This chain uses TRBV7-6 with TRBJ1-5, with no clear D. The V end was cut by 4 bases, the J end by 4 bases, with 11 bases between. CDR1 is SGHVS, CDR2 FNYEAQ, per germline. The CDR3 spans 14 residues. CDR3 in DNA: TGTGCCAGCAGCTCCGCGAACGGTAATCAGCCCCAGCATTTT. Protein product: CASSSANGNQPQHF.

The sample holds many counts of this clonotype. This sequence joins TRBV5-1 and TRBJ1-6; 7 bases match TRBD1. The germline V gene encodes CDR1 SGHRS and CDR2 YFSETQ. V was clipped by 4 bases and J by 8 bases; unmatched bases: 6. This CDR3 region has 14 residues. CDR3 region: CASSQWDSYSPLHF. DNA for the CDR3: TGCGCCAGCAGCCAATGGGACAGTTATTCACCCCTCCACTTT.

This clonotype was observed many times. V and J are TRBV7-9 and TRBJ1-6; D unclear. Germline lookup yields CDR1 SEHNR and CDR2 FQNEAQ (reference sequence). V shed 2 bases and J shed 12 bases, with 11 bases lying between them. There are 13 residues in the CDR3. This chain's CDR3 is CASSLSEGLPLHF. Here the CDR3 DNA reads TGTGCCAGCAGCTTATCTGAAGGCTTACCCCTCCACTTT.

This clonotype was seen ten or more times. This chain links TRBV20-1 with TRBJ1-2; 8 positions agree with TRBD1. The V gene end was trimmed by 0 bases and the J gene end by 2 bases; junction bases not matched to a gene: 5. The CDR3 has 15 residues. Germline V CDR1 and CDR2: DFQATT, SNEGSKA (reference sequence). The CDR3 reads CSARERTGSNYGYTF. The CDR3 DNA reads TGCAGTGCTAGAGAACGGACAGGGAGCAACTATGGCTACACCTTC.

This clonotype was counted a few times. V is TRBV12-3 or TRBV12-4 and J is TRBJ1-5; 10 nucleotides match TRBD1. After removal of 0 bases from V and 2 bases from J, the junction contained 13 bases not matched to a gene. This CDR3 contains 20 residues. CDR3 in amino acids: CASSLALLRDRGYGNQPQHF. CDR3 nucleotide sequence: TGTGCCAGCAGTTTAGCCCTGCTCCGGGACAGGGGCTATGGCAATCAGCCCCAGCATTTT.

This clonotype was observed many times. The rearrangement joins TRBV20-1 to TRBJ2-3; a possible D gene is TRBD1 (5 bases). This CDR3 has 14 residues. Germline V gene lookup returns CDR1 DFQATT and CDR2 SNEGSKA (reference sequence). Trimming pared 6 bases from V and 2 bases from J, leaving 15 bases between. CDR3 nucleotides: TGCAGTGCCCAGACAGAGACCTACACAGATACGCAGTATTTT. This sequence encodes CSAQTETYTDTQYF.

This clonotype has just a few counts. This chain links TRBV5-1 with TRBJ2-1; 15 nucleotides agree with TRBD2. This CDR3 contains 20 residues. Per germline, CDR1 SGHRS and CDR2 YFSETQ. V was clipped by 5 bases and J by 5 bases; unmatched bases: 17. DNA for the CDR3: TGCGCCAGCAGGAAAATTTCCGGGACTAGCGGGGGGCCCTACCACAATGAGCAGTTCTTC. Protein: CASRKISGTSGGPYHNEQFF.